This T cell receptor (beta chain) was sequenced for a study of CXCR3-negative and CXCR3-positive naive CD8 T cells. By phenotype, naive CD8+ T cells were CD45RO-CCR7+CD27+CD95-. The TRB cDNA libraries were prepared by 5' RACE with UMI labels. Reprocessing the 5' RACE reads, TCRdb reports a single entry for every CDR3 protein and omits DNA. The sample data list over 100,000 distinct CDR3 sequences. Findings and limits, study-wide: Similar TRBV-TRBJ gene usage was seen in naive CXCR3-negative and CXCR3-positive cells, but not in memory cells. TRB CDR3s were more hydrophobic in CXCR3-positive than in CXCR3-negative naive cells. After cryopreservation, expression of CXCR3 was partially reduced, and most assays were run with fresh PBMCs. Diversity ran similarly high across both naive subsets but far lower in memory CD8+ cells.

About this clonotype: The target antigen is unknown.

The CDR3 is 16 residues long. CDR1 and CDR2 (germline): LNHDA, SQIVND (reference sequence). The specimen was naive CXCR3+ CD8+ T cells from blood. Noted subset: CD45RO-CCR7+CD27+CD95- naive CD8+ T cells expressing CXCR3 (TNR3+). The V call is TRBV19, the J call TRBJ2-1; the D gene TCRdb calls, TRBD1, cannot be checked with no DNA. The receptor was derived from a human donor in good health. Some clones in this sample may be carry-over from other donors' samples. This chain's CDR3 is CASSIAHRISGGLQFF.